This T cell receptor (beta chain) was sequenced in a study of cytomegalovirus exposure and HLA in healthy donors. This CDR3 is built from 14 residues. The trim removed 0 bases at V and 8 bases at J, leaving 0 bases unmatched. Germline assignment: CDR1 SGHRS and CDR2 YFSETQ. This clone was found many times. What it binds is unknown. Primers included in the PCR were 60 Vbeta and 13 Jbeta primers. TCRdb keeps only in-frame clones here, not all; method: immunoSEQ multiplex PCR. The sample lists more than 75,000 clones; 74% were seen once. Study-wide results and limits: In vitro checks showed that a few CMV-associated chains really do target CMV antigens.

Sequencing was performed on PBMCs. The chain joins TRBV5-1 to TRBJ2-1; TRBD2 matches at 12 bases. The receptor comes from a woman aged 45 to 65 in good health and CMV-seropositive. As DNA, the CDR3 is TGCGCCAGCAGCTTGGGACTAGCGGGGGATGAGCAGTTCTTC. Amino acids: CASSLGLAGDEQFF. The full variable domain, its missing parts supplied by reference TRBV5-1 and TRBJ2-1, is KAGVTQTPRYLIKTRGQQVTLSCSPISGHRSVSWYQQTPGQGLQFLFEYFSETQRNKGNFPGRFSGRQFSNSRSEMNVSTLELGDSALYLCASSLGLAGDEQFFGPGTRLTVL.